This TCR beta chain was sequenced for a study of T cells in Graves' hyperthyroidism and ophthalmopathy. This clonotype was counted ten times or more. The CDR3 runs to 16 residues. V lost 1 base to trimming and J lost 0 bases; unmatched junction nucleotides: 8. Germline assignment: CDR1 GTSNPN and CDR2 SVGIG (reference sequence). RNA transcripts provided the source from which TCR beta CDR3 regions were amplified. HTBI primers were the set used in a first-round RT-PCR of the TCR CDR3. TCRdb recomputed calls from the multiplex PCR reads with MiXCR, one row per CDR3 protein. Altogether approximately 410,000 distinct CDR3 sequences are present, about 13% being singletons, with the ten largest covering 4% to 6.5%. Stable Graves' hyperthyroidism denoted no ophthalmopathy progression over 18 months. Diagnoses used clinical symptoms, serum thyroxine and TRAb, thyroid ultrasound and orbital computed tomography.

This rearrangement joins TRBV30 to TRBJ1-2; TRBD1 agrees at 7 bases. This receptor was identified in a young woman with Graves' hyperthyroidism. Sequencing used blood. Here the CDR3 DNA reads TGTGCCTGGAGTGGGGCAGGGGGTAAAGCTAACTATGGCTACACCTTC. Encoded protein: CAWSGAGGKANYGYTF.